The entry below gives a single T cell receptor (beta chain) sequence along with its context. Its antigen is unidentified. The sample is drawn from a study of T cell responses to AZD1222 COVID-19 vaccine. Study findings and constraints: White British ancestry dominated among donors, who included more females, and clonal diversity was possibly underestimated. The study found Spike-specific TCR breadth and depth rose after two AZD1222 doses. Repertoire sampling was restricted to post-peak T cell response timepoints.

Data came from immunoSEQ multiplex PCR; TCRdb stores just in-frame clones and leaves some out. The data contain 150,000 to 200,000 clones, around 90% of them singletons. Germline V CDR1 and CDR2: GTSNPN, SVGIG (reference sequence). V dropped 4 bases and J dropped 6 bases, with 17 bases sitting between them. The CDR3 has 14 residues. Timing groups of about 4 and about 12 weeks for second doses were pooled. The sample here was peripheral blood, taken 28 days after the second AZD1222 dose. This clonotype was obtained from an adult who received the AZD1222 COVID-19 vaccine. The chain uses TRBV30 and TRBJ2-3, with D possibly matching TRBD2 (6 bases). In nucleotides, the CDR3 is TGTGCCTGGAATAGCGGTGGCAGGGCTGATACGCAGTATTTT. Amino acids: CAWNSGGRADTQYF.